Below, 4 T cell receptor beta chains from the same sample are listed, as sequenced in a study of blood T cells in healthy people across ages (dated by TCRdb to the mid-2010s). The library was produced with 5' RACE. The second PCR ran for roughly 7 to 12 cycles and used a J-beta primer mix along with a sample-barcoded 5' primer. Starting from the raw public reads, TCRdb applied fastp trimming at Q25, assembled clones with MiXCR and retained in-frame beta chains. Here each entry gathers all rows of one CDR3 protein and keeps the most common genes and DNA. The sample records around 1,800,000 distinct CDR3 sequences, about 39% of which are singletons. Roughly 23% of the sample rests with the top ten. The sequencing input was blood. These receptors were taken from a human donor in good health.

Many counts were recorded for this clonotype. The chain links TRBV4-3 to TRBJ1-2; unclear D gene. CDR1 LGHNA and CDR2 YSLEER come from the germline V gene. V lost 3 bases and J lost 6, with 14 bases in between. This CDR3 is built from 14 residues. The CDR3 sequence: CASSHRRASNGYTF. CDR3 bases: TGCGCCAGCAGCCACCGGCGGGCATCCAATGGCTACACCTTC.

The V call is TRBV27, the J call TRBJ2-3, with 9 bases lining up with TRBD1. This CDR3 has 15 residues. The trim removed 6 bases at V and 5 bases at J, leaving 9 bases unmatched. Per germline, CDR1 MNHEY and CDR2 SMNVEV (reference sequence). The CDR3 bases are TGTGCCAGCAGCATGGGACAGGGTGTGGGAGATACGCAGTATTTT. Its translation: CASSMGQGVGDTQYF.

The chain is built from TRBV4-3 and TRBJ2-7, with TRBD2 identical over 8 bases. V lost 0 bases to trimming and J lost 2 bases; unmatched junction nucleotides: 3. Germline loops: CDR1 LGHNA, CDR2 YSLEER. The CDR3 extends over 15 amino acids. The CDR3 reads CASSQDAGGTYEQYF. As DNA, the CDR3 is TGCGCCAGCAGCCAAGATGCGGGAGGAACCTACGAGCAGTACTTC.

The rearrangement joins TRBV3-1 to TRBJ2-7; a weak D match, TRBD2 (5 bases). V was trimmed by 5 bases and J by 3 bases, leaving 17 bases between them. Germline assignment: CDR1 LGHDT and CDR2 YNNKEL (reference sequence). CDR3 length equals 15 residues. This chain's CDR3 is CASSYGVDAYYEQYF. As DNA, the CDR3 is TGTGCCAGCAGCTACGGGGTCGACGCCTACTACGAGCAGTACTTC.